The source of this T cell receptor beta chain is a study of cytomegalovirus exposure and HLA in healthy donors. General observations from the study: The listing of roughly 160 TCR beta chains classed them as cytomegalovirus-associated.

Of note for this clone: Its matching antigen is unknown.

Trimming pared 1 base from V and 4 bases from J, leaving 11 bases between. CDR3 length equals 15 residues. CDR1 is SGHAT and CDR2 is FQNNGV in the germline V gene. TCRdb's table, derived via immunoSEQ multiplex PCR, lists solely in-frame clones and lacks some. The sample lists 250,000 to 400,000 clones, 88% occurring once. The donors were in the 120-subject validation cohort, distinct from the approximately 700-subject first cohort. Sequencing was carried out using PBMCs. The V and J genes are TRBV11-2 and TRBJ1-5, with D perhaps TRBD1 (5 bases). This receptor was obtained from a man in his thirties or forties in good health and CMV-seronegative. CDR3 coding DNA: TGTGCCAGCAGCTTAGCAGGGTTTGGGAATCAGCCCCAGCATTTT. As protein: CASSLAGFGNQPQHF.